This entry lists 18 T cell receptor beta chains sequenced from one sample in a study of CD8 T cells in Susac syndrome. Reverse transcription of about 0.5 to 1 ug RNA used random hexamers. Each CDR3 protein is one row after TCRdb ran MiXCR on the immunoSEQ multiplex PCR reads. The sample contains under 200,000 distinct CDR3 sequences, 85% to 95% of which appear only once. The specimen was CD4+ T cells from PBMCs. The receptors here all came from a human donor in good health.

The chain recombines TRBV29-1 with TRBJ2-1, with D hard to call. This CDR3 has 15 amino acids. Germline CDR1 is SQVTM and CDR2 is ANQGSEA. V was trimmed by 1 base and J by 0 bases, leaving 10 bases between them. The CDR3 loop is CSVEGSRSSYNEQFF. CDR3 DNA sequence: TGCAGCGTTGAAGGAAGCAGATCCTCCTACAATGAGCAGTTCTTC.

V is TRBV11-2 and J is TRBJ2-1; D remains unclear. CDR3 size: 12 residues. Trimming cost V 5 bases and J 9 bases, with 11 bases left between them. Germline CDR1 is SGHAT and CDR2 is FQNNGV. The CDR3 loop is CASSPTSFEQFF. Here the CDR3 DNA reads TGTGCCAGCAGCCCCACGTCTTTTGAGCAGTTCTTC.

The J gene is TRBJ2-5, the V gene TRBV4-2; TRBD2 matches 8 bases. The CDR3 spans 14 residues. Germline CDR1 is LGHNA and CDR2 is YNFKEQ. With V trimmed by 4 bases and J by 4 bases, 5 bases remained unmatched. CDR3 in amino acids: CASSPGTRGETQYF. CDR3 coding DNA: TGTGCCAGCAGCCCTGGGACTAGAGGAGAGACCCAGTACTTC.

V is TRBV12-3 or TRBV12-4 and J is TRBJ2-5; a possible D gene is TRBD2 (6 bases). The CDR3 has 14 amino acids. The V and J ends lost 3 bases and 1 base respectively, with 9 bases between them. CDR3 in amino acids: CASSFSGGQETQYF. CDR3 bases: TGTGCCAGCAGTTTTTCCGGGGGCCAAGAGACCCAGTACTTC.

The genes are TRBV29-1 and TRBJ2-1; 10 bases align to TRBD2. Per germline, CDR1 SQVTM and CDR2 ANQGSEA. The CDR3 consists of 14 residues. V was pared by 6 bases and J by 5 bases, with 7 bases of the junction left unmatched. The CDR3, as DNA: TGCAGCGTAGGTAGCGGGGGGACCCACAATGAGCAGTTCTTC. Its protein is CSVGSGGTHNEQFF.

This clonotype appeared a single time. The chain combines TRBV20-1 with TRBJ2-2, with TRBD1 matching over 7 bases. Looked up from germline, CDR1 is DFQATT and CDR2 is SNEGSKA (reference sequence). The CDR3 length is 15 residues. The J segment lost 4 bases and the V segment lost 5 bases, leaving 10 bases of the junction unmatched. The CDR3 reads CSAPSRGLGTGELFF. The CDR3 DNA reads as TGCAGTGCTCCCTCGAGGGGGCTCGGCACCGGGGAGCTGTTTTTT.

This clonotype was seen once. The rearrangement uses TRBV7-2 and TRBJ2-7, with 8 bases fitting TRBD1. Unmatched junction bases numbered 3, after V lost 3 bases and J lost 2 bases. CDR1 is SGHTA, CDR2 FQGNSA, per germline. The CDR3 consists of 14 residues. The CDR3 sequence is CASSLGQETYEQYF. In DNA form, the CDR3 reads TGTGCCAGCAGCTTGGGACAGGAGACCTACGAGCAGTACTTC. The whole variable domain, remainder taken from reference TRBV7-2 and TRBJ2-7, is GAGVSQSPSNKVTEKGKDVELRCDPISGHTALYWYRQSLGQGLEFLIYFQGNSAPDKSGLPSDRFSAERTGGSVSTLTIQRTQQEDSAVYLCASSLGQETYEQYFGPGTRLTVT.

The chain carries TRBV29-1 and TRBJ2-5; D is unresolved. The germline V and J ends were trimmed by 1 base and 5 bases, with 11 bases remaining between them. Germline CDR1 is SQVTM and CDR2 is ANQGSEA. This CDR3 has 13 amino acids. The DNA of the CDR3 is TGCAGCGTTGAAGGGTCCGGTCGGGAGACCCAGTACTTC. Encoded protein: CSVEGSGRETQYF.

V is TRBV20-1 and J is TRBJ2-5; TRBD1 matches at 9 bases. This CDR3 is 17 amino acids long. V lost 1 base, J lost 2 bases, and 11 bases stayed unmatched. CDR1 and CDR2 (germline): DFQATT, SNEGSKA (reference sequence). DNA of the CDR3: TGCAGTGCTAGAGGGGATCTAGACAGGGGGATTCAAGAGACCCAGTACTTC. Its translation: CSARGDLDRGIQETQYF.

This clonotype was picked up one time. The CDR3 DNA reads as TGCAGTGCTAGAGGTCCTAGCGGGGGCCAAGAGACCCAGTACTTC. Protein product: CSARGPSGGQETQYF. The chain has TRBV20-1 and TRBJ2-5; 10 nucleotides match TRBD2. Trimming at V came to 1 base and at J to 1 base, leaving 3 bases not matched to a gene. Germline V gene data show CDR1 as DFQATT and CDR2 as SNEGSKA (reference sequence). The CDR3 spans 15 residues.

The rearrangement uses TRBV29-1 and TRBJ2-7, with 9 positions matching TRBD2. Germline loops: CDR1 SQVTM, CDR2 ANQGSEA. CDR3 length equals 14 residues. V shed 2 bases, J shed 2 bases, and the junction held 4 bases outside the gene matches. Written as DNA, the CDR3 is TGCAGCGTTGAAAAGCGGGGGGAGACCTACGAGCAGTACTTC. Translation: CSVEKRGETYEQYF.

In nucleotides, the CDR3 is TGTGCCAGCAGCCAGACAGAGTTTACGACCCAGTACTTC. Translated, it gives CASSQTEFTTQYF. This chain connects TRBV3-1 to TRBJ2-5, with a tentative D call TRBD1 (5 bases). Germline CDR1 and CDR2: LGHDT and YNNKEL (reference sequence). The CDR3 sequence is 13 residues long. V was shortened by 3 bases and J by 7 bases, with 12 bases between the two germline ends.

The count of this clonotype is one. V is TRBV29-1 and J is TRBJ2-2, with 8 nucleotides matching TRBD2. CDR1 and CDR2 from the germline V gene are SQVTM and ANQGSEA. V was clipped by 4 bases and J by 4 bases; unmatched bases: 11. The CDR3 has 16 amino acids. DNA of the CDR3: TGCAGCGTTGTTCCGAGCGGGAGAGCGGTCACCGGGGAGCTGTTTTTT. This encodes CSVVPSGRAVTGELFF.

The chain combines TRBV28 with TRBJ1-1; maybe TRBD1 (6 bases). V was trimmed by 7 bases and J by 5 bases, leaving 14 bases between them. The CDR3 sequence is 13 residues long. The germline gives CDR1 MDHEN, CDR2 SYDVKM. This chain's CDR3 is CASTLNRGTEAFF. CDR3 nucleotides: TGTGCCAGCACCCTTAATAGGGGGACTGAAGCTTTCTTT. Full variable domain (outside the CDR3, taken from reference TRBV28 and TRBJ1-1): DVKVTQSSRYLVKRTGEKVFLECVQDMDHENMFWYRQDPGLGLRLIYFSYDVKMKEKGDIPEGYSVSREKKERFSLILESASTNQTSMYLCASTLNRGTEAFFGQGTRLTVV.

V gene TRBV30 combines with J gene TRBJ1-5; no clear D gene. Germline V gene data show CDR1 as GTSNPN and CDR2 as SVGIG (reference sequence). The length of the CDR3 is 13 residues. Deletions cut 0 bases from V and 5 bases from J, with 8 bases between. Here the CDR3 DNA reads TGTGCCTGGAGTGTTTTCGTGGATCAGCCCCAGCATTTT. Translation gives CAWSVFVDQPQHF.

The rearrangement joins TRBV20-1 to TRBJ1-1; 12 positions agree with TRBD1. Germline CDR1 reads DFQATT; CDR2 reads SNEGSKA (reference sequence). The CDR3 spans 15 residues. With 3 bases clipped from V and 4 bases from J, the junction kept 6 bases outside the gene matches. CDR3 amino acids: CSASGGTGGLTEAFF. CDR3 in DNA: TGCAGTGCTAGCGGGGGGACAGGGGGCCTCACTGAAGCTTTCTTT.

The CDR3, as DNA: TGCGCCAGCAGCCCCCGGAACAGCGAGAACACCGGGGAGCTGTTTTTT. Amino acids: CASSPRNSENTGELFF. The chain combines TRBV5-1 with TRBJ2-2, with D unclear. Between the trimmed V and J ends, which lost 4 bases and 1 base, there was a span of 14 bases. Looked up from germline, CDR1 is SGHRS and CDR2 is YFSETQ. The CDR3 is 16 residues long.

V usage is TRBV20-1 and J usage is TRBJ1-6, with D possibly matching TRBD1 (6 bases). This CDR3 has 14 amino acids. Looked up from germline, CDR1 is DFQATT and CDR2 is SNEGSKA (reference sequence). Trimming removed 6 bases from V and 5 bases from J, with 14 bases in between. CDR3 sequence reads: CSARGGQNNSPLHF. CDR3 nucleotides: TGCAGTGCCCGAGGGGGGCAGAATAATTCACCCCTCCACTTT.